This is a list of T cell receptor beta chains from one sample in a study of identical twins. TCRdb recomputed calls from the 5' RACE reads with MiXCR, one row per CDR3 protein. The repertoire holds 1,800,000 or so distinct CDR3 sequences, under 35% seen once, with over 0.25% in the top ten. The specimen sequenced was cord blood. The receptor source for this set is a newborn girl in good health. Both conserved end residues are part of each CDR3. D genes are given only for firm matches. The size entry is marked missing in some rows and otherwise reads once, few, many or a size class.

>TRBD2|TRBJ2-7|few|TRBV12-3/TRBV12-4
TGTGCCAGCAGTTTTATTCCTAGCGGCTACTACCAGTACTTC
CASSFIPSGYYQYF
>NA|TRBJ2-3|once|TRBV3-1
TGTGCCAGCAGCCATACACGTTACAGGACTGATAGCACAGATACGCAGTATTTT
CASSHTRYRTDSTDTQYF
>TRBD2|TRBJ2-7|few|TRBV14
TGTGCCAGCAGCCAGCGGGAGTTCACCTACAATGAGCAGTACTTC
CASSQREFTYNEQYF
>NA|TRBJ2-4|few|TRBV9
TGTGCCAGCAGCGTAGAGTCCGCTAACATTCAGTACTTC
CASSVESANIQYF
>TRBD1|TRBJ2-7|NA|TRBV4-1
TGCGCCAGCAGCCAAGATTCCGGGACAGGGTTCTACGAGCAGTACTTC
CASSQDSGTGFYEQYF
>NA|TRBJ2-7|NA|TRBV20-1
TGCAGTGCTAGAGTTACAGGGTCAGGGGACGAGCAGTACTTC
CSARVTGSGDEQYF
>NA|TRBJ2-5|few|TRBV27
TGTGCCAGCAGTTTAAATCATGCTGTCGGAGAGACCCAGTACTTC
CASSLNHAVGETQYF
>TRBD1|TRBJ2-3|few|TRBV5-1
TGCGCCAGCAGCCCACAGGGGGCGAGAGATACGCAGTATTTT
CASSPQGARDTQYF
>NA|TRBJ1-5|NA|TRBV3-1
TGTGCCAGCAGCCCGACCATCAATCAGCCCCAGCATTTT
CASSPTINQPQHF
>NA|TRBJ1-1|few|TRBV10-3
TGTGCCATCAGTGGTACCGGACCGCCAAAGAACACTGAAGCTTTCTTT
CAISGTGPPKNTEAFF
>NA|TRBJ2-1|NA|TRBV20-1
TGCAGTGCTAGACTCCAAAACGGGACTGGGGGCTCCCGGAGGGAGCAGTTCTTC
CSARLQNGTGGSRREQFF
>NA|TRBJ2-6|NA|TRBV27
TGTGCCAGCAGCCCACAAAAGGGACTCCTGACTTTC
CASSPQKGLLTF
>TRBD1|TRBJ1-5|NA|TRBV20-1
TGCAGTGCTAGTCCGGGACAGAGTAATCAGCCCCAGCATTTT
CSASPGQSNQPQHF
>TRBD2|TRBJ2-1|few|TRBV6-1
TGTGCCAGCAAGCGGGACGGGAGGGGTGAGCAGTTCTTC
CASKRDGRGEQFF